This TCR beta chain is drawn from a study of T cell responses to AZD1222 COVID-19 vaccine (TCRdb year 2021). Looking at the study overall: TCR sequencing was performed for roughly 240 trial participants, of whom 200 to 220 were given two doses of AZD1222 and about 25 were given two doses of MenACWY control vaccine. Enrollment into the trials was organized by age into subgroups of 18-55, 56-69 and 70-plus years, and those subgroups contained about 160, 30 and 59 TCR-sequenced participants, respectively. Beyond this particular receptor, the publication reports: CD4 TCRs associated with the vaccine covered the entire spike protein, and the dominant responses were in regions 160-218 and 743-854. Conclusions about previously exposed vaccinees were limited because only 5 or 6 AZD1222 recipients were SARS-CoV-2 seropositive at baseline. Reportedly, close to half of the unique spike-specific TCRs recognized epitopes lying outside the regions that are mutated in the B.1.351 and B.1.1.7 variants. After two AZD1222 doses, both the breadth and the depth of spike-specific TCRs were significantly higher than at day 0 and than in MenACWY recipients. In the small 56-69-year group, the increase in depth fell short of significance, most likely because of low power. No day 14 peak-response samples were available, so repertoires were characterized only after the peak T cell response. Participants were mostly white British and included more females than males, and it was suggested by the authors that clonal diversity may have been underestimated.

A note on this clone: Its antigen remains unidentified. One base away there is no much larger clone; base qualities are not given.

The sample's time point label, decoded: about 28 days (+/-7) after the second vaccine dose. AZD1222 recipients whose second dose came at about 4 weeks and those whose second dose came at about 12 weeks were combined into one group, since spike-specific TCR depth and breadth did not differ between the two schedules. The vaccinee samples were drawn from two UK trials, COV001 and COV002, one of which was a single-blind randomized controlled phase 2/3 trial testing AZD1222 (ChAdOx1 nCoV-19) in healthy adults. Trial participant PBMC samples were collected at day 0 and day 28 after the second dose for TCRbeta chain sequencing. CDR3 length: 15 amino acids, cysteine to phenylalanine. CDR3 DNA only is kept here, 45 bases in frame from base 1. V lost 5 bases and J lost 0 bases; the stretch between them is 13 bases long. Via the germline V gene, CDR1 is SGHRS and CDR2 YFSETQ. The CDR3 regions of human TCRbeta chains were analyzed by immunosequencing. Under the source paper's analysis protocol: TCRs in the repertoires were matched against a reference library of SARS-CoV-2-specific TCRs that had been generated with the MIRA antigen-specificity platform. Breadth was defined as the fraction of unique TCRs that were SARS-CoV-2-associated, and depth was defined as the fraction of total T cells that were SARS-CoV-2-associated. Using the MIRA data, each spike-specific TCR was mapped to the spike region that the TCR reacts to and placed in a CD4 or CD8 class. Log10-transformed breadth and depth values were compared by one-way ANOVA with Sidak's multiple comparisons tests. TCRdb took this table from immuneACCESS and kept in-frame rearrangements with V and J called. Such tables lack part of the clones; where checked against another copy, unresolved V genes explain under half of the gap, and the rest is unexplained. The V and J calls and clone size come from that table; D and trimming were worked out from the DNA. This sample holds under 200,000 clones; more than 75% were observed only once. Of the sample, about 4.5% is held by the ten largest clones.

The chain is assembled from TRBV5-1 and TRBJ2-3, with TRBD2 perhaps the D gene, on 6 matching bases. The receptor was derived from an adult who received the AZD1222 COVID-19 vaccine. Sequences were derived from peripheral blood, sampled 28 days after the second AZD1222 dose. The encoded CDR3 is CASRTDYISTDTQYF. The bases read TGCGCCAGCAGGACGGACTATATCAGCACAGATACGCAGTATTTT.